These 2 T cell receptor beta chains came from one sample sequenced in a study of Graves' ophthalmopathy and Graves' hyperthyroidism. TCR beta CDR3 amplification used RNA transcripts. In the first round, RT-PCR was carried out with HTBI primers, and a multiplex PCR formed the second round. TCRdb re-called the multiplex PCR reads with MiXCR, one entry per CDR3 protein. The sample yields around 43,000 distinct CDR3 sequences, about 50% seen once. The sample taken for sequencing was peripheral blood. These receptors came from an adult man with Graves' ophthalmopathy.

This clonotype was recorded many times. This chain connects TRBV7-9 to TRBJ1-4, with D uncertain. This CDR3 has 14 amino acids. Germline V gene sequence: CDR1 SEHNR, CDR2 FQNEAQ (reference sequence). The V end lost 2 bases, the J end lost 5 bases, and 9 bases lay between the germline ends. The CDR3 nucleotides read TGTGCCAGCAGCTTAACGGGAGGAAATGAAAAACTGTTTTTT. Translated, it gives CASSLTGGNEKLFF.

Only a few counts were recorded for this clonotype. As the CDR3 is not closed by the conserved phenylalanine or tryptophan, this likely results from a read error. The DNA is left out, because the CDR3 cannot be placed on it with certainty; the CDR3 is given as TCRdb lists it. V usage is TRBV20-1 and J usage is TRBJ1-1; the DNA was not used to check the table's D call, TRBD1. The length of the CDR3 is 13 amino acids, counting both ends. Germline CDR1 reads DFQATT; CDR2 reads SNEGSKA (reference sequence). CDR3 loop: CSARGRGQGAPFL.